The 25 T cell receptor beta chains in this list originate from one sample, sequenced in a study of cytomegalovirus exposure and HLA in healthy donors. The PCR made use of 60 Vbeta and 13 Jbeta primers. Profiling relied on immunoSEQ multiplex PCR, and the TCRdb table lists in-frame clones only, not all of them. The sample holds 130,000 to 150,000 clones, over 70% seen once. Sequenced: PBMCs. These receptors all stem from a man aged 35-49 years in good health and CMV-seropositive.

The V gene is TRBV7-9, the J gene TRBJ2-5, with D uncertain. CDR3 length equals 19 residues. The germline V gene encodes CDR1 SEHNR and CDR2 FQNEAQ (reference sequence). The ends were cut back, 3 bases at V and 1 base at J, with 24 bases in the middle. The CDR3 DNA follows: TGTGCCAGCAGCTTCTCCCAAGTGTCAGGAAGTTCCATCCAAGAGACCCAGTACTTC. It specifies CASSFSQVSGSSIQETQYF.

Here the CDR3 reads CASSYPPTGGNSPLHF. CDR3 DNA sequence: TGTGCCAGCAGTTACCCCCCCACAGGGGGTAATTCACCCCTCCACTTT. The chain links TRBV6-5 to TRBJ1-6, with TRBD1 matching 8 bases. Germline V gene sequence: CDR1 MNHEY, CDR2 SVGAGI. The CDR3 has 16 amino acids. Trimming cost V 2 bases and J 6 bases; bases outside gene matches: 6.

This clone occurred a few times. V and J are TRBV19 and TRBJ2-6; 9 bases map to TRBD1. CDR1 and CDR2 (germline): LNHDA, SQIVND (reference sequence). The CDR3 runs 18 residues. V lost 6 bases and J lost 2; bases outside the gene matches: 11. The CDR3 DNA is TGTGCCAGTAGCAGAGGGTACAGGGGGCGGACTGGGGCCAACGTCCTGACTTTC. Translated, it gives CASSRGYRGRTGANVLTF.

CDR3: CASRGQGHPYEQYF. As DNA, the CDR3 is TGTGCCAGCAGGGGACAGGGGCACCCCTACGAGCAGTACTTC. The rearrangement uses TRBV2 and TRBJ2-7; 10 bases agree with TRBD1. Losses at the gene ends were 6 bases for V and 2 bases for J; bases not matched to a gene: 4. The germline V gene encodes CDR1 SNHLY and CDR2 FYNNEI. The CDR3 length is 14 residues. Based on the CDR3 plus reference TRBV2 and TRBJ2-7, the full variable domain is EPEVTQTPSHQVTQMGQEVILRCVPISNHLYFYWYRQILGQKVEFLVSFYNNEISEKSEIFDDQFSVERPDGSNFTLKIRSTKLEDSAMYFCASRGQGHPYEQYFGPGTRLTVT.

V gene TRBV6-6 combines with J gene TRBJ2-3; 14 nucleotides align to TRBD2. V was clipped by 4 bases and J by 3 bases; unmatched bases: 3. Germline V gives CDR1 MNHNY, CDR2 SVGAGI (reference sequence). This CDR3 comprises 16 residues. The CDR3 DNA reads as TGTGCCAGCAGTTCCCGACTAGCGGGGGGGACAGATACGCAGTATTTT. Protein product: CASSSRLAGGTDTQYF.

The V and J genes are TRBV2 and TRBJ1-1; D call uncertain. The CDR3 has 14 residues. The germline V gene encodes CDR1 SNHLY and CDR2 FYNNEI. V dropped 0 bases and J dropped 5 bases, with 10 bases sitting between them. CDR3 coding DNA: TGTGCCAGCAGTGAAGCGCGGAGACTGACTGAAGCTTTCTTT. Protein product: CASSEARRLTEAFF. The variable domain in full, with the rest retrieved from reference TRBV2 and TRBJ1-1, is EPEVTQTPSHQVTQMGQEVILRCVPISNHLYFYWYRQILGQKVEFLVSFYNNEISEKSEIFDDQFSVERPDGSNFTLKIRSTKLEDSAMYFCASSEARRLTEAFFGQGTRLTVV.

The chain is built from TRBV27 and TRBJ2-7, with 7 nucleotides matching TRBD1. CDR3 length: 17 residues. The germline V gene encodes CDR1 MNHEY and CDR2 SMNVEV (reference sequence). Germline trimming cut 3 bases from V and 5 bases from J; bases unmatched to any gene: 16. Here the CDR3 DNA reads TGTGCCAGCAGTTTTCAATTCTTAGGGACAGCCGTGAACGAGCAGTACTTC. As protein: CASSFQFLGTAVNEQYF.

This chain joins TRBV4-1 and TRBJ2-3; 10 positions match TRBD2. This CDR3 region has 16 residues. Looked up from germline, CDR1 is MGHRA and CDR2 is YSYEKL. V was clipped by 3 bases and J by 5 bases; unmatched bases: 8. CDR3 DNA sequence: TGCGCCAGCAGCCAGGTTCTAGCGGGGGCGGGAGATACGCAGTATTTT. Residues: CASSQVLAGAGDTQYF.

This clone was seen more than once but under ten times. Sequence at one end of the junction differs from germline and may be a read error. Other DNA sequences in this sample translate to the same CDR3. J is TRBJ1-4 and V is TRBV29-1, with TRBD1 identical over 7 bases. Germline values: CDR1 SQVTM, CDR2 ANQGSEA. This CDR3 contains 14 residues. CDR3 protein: CSVGGGETNEKLFF. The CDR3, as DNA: TGCAGCGTCGGAGGGGGCGAGACTAACGAAAAGCTGTTTTTT.

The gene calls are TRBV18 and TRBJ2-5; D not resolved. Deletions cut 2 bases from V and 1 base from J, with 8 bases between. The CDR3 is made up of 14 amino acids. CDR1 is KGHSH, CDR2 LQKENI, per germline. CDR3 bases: TGTGCCAGCTCACCAGATAGCCTCCAAGAGACCCAGTACTTC. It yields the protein CASSPDSLQETQYF.

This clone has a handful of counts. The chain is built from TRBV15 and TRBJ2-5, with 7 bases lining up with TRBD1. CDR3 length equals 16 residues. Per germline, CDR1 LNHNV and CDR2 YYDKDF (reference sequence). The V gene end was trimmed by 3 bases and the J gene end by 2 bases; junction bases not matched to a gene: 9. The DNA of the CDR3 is TGTGCCACCAGCAGCTTATTCACAGGGGTTCAAGAGACCCAGTACTTC. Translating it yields CATSSLFTGVQETQYF.

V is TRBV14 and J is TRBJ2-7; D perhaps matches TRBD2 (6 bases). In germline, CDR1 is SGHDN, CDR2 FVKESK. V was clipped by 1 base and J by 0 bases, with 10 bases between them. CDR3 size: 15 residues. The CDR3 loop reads CASSQGRGHSYEQYF. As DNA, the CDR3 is TGTGCCAGCAGCCAAGGGCGGGGCCACTCCTACGAGCAGTACTTC.

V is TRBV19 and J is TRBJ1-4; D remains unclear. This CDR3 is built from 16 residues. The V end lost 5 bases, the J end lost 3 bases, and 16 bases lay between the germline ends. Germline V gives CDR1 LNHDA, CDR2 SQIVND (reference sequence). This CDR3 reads CASSPPGGRANEKLFF. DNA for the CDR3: TGTGCCAGTAGTCCCCCGGGAGGGAGGGCTAATGAAAAACTGTTTTTT.

CDR3 coding DNA: TGTGCCAGCTGGGCGGGTCCTCTTAGCTCCTACGAGCAGTACTTC. Its protein product is CASWAGPLSSYEQYF. V usage is TRBV6-5 and J usage is TRBJ2-7; maybe TRBD2 (5 bases). Trimming shortened V by 8 bases and J by 0 bases, and 17 bases separated the two germline ends. This CDR3 is built from 15 residues. The V gene's germline CDR1 is MNHEY and CDR2 SVGAGI.

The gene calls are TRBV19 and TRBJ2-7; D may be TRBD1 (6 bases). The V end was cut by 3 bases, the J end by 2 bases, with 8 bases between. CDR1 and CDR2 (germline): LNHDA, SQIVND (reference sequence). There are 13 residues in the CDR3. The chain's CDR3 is CASSMGQAYEQYF. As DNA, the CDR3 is TGTGCCAGTAGTATGGGACAAGCCTACGAGCAGTACTTC. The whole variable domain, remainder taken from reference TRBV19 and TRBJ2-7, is DGGITQSPKYLFRKEGQNVTLSCEQNLNHDAMYWYRQDPGQGLRLIYYSQIVNDFQKGDIAEGYSVSREKKESFPLTVTSAQKNPTAFYLCASSMGQAYEQYFGPGTRLTVT.

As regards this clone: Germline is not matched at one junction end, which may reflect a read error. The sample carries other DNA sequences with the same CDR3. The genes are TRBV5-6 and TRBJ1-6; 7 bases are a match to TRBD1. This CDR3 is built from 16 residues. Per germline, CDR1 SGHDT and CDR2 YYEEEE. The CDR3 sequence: CASSSRGGSYNSPLHF. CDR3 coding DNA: TGTGCCAGCAGCTCCCGAGGGGGCTCCTATAATTCCCCCCTCCACTTT.

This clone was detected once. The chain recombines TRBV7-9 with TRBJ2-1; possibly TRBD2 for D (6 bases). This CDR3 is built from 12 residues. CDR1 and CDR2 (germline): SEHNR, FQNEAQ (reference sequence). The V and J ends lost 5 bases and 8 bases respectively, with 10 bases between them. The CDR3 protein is CASSTTRDEQFF. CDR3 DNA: TGTGCCAGCAGCACGACTAGAGATGAGCAGTTCTTC.

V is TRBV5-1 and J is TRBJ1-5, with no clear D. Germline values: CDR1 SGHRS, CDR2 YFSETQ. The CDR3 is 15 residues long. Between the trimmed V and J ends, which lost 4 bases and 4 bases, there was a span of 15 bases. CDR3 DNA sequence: TGCGCCAGCAGCGTTGAACCCGGAGCGAATCAGCCCCAGCATTTT. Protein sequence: CASSVEPGANQPQHF.

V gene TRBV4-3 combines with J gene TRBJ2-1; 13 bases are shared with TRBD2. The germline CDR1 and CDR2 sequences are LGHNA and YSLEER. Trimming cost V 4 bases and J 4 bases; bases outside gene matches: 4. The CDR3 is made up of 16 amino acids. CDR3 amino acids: CASSPGLAGAYNEQFF. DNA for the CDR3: TGCGCCAGCAGCCCCGGACTAGCGGGGGCGTACAATGAGCAGTTCTTC.

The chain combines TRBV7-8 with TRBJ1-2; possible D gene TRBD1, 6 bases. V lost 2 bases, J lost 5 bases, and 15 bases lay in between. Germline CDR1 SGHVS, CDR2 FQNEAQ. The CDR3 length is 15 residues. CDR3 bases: TGTGCCAGCAGCTTAATAGGGGGAACGGGGTATGGCTACACCTTC. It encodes CASSLIGGTGYGYTF.

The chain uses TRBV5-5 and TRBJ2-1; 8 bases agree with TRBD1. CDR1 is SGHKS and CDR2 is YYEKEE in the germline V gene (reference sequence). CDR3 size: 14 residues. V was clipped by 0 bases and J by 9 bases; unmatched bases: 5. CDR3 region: CASSLVRGQGEQFF. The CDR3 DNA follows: TGTGCCAGCAGCTTGGTCAGGGGGCAGGGTGAGCAGTTCTTC.

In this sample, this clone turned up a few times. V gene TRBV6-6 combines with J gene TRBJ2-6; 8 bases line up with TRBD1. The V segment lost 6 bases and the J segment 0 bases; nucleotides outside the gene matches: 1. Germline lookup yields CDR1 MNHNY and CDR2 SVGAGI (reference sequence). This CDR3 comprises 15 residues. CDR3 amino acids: CASRTGGSGANVLTF. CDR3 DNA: TGTGCCAGCAGAACAGGGGGCTCTGGGGCCAACGTCCTGACTTTC.

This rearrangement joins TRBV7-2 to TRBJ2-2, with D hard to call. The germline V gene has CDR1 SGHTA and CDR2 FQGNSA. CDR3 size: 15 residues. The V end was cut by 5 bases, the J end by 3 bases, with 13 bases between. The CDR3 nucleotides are TGTGCCAGCAGCGATCGGAGAGGTTACACCGGGGAGCTGTTTTTT. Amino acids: CASSDRRGYTGELFF.

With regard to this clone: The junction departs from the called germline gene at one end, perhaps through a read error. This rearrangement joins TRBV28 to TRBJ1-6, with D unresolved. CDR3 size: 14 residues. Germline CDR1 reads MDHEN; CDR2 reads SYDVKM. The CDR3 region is CASSLAAYNSPLHF. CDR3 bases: TGTGCCAGCAGTTTAGCCGCCTATAATTCCCCCCTCCACTTT.

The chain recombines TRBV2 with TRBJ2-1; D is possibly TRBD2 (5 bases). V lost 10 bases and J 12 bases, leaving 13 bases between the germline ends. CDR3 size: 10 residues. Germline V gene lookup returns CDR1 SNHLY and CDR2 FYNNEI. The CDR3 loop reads CATRGLAQFF. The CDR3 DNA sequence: TGTGCCACACGTGGACTCGCGCAGTTCTTC.